Listed here are 16 T cell receptor beta chains from one sample, sequenced in a study of cytomegalovirus exposure and HLA in healthy donors. PCR involved 60 Vbeta and 13 Jbeta primers. Produced via immunoSEQ multiplex PCR; TCRdb's table is partial and in-frame only. There are about 150,000 clones in the sample; over 60% occur only once, and about 1.8% lies in the top ten. The sequencing sample was made of PBMCs. These receptors were collected from a woman in her twenties or thirties in good health and CMV-seronegative.

The V gene is TRBV4-1, the J gene TRBJ1-3; D uncertain. V lost 0 bases, J lost 5 bases, and 5 bases lay in between. Germline CDR1 reads MGHRA; CDR2 reads YSYEKL. The CDR3 covers 13 residues. The CDR3: CASSQEPRNTIYF. Here the CDR3 DNA reads TGCGCCAGCAGCCAAGAACCTAGAAACACCATATATTTT.

This clone was counted once. The CDR3: CASSPAGLINEQFF. CDR3 in DNA: TGTGCCAGCAGTCCGGCGGGGCTTATCAATGAGCAGTTCTTC. The genes are TRBV27 and TRBJ2-1; a possible D gene is TRBD2 (6 bases). Germline CDR1 is MNHEY and CDR2 is SMNVEV (reference sequence). The CDR3 is 14 amino acids. V lost 5 bases and J 6 bases, leaving 14 bases between the germline ends.

The chain employs TRBV5-1 and TRBJ2-3; 9 nucleotides agree with TRBD2. The germline gives CDR1 SGHRS, CDR2 YFSETQ. Losses at the gene ends were 0 bases for V and 1 base for J; bases not matched to a gene: 0. The CDR3 runs 15 residues. In DNA, the CDR3 is TGCGCCAGCAGCTTGGGACTAGCGGGCACAGATACGCAGTATTTT. It codes for CASSLGLAGTDTQYF.

This clone was detected a few times. This chain connects TRBV19 to TRBJ2-5; TRBD2 might be the D (5 bases). V was trimmed by 11 bases and J by 2 bases, leaving 12 bases between them. Germline V gives CDR1 LNHDA, CDR2 SQIVND (reference sequence). The CDR3 is 12 residues long. CDR3 DNA sequence: TGTGCCGCCCCATGGAGGCAAGAGACCCAGTACTTC. Residues: CAAPWRQETQYF.

In its sample, this clone was seen once. The chain couples TRBV7-3 to TRBJ1-6; D is ambiguous. The V gene's germline CDR1 is SGHTA and CDR2 FQGTGA. Trimming took off 5 bases at V and 4 bases at J, with 12 bases between the two ends. The CDR3 runs to 15 residues. CDR3 bases: TGTGCCAGCAGCCCACTAACCGGGTATAATTCACCCCTCCACTTT. It encodes CASSPLTGYNSPLHF.

The chain carries TRBV10-1 and TRBJ2-3, with TRBD2 matching 14 bases. This CDR3 is 18 amino acids long. Germline assignment: CDR1 WNHNN and CDR2 SYGVQD (reference sequence). After removal of 4 bases from V and 4 bases from J, the junction contained 10 bases not matched to a gene. The CDR3: CASSGTSGGPGVADTQYF. In DNA, the CDR3 is TGCGCCAGCAGTGGGACTAGCGGGGGGCCCGGGGTCGCAGATACGCAGTATTTT.

This rearrangement joins TRBV11-3 to TRBJ2-3; perhaps TRBD2 as D (6 bases). The CDR3 is 12 residues long. CDR1 is SGHNT, CDR2 YENEEA, per germline. With 6 bases removed from V and 5 bases from J, the gap between germline ends came to 9 bases. CDR3 sequence reads: CASSLGGDTQYF. Written as DNA, the CDR3 is TGTGCCAGCAGTCTCGGGGGAGATACGCAGTATTTT.

The genes are TRBV7-3 and TRBJ2-5; TRBD1 is a possible D gene (5 bases). The CDR3 loop spans 16 amino acids. Germline V gene sequence: CDR1 SGHTA, CDR2 FQGTGA. CDR3 in DNA: TGTGTCATACCGGAGACAGATGCCAGCCGACAAGAGACCCAGTACTTC. Protein product: CVIPETDASRQETQYF.

The chain recombines TRBV6-1 with TRBJ1-1; 10 nucleotides align to TRBD1. The V and J ends lost 7 bases and 4 bases, in that order; junction bases with no gene match: 9. This CDR3 region has 15 residues. Germline V gives CDR1 MNHNS, CDR2 SASEGT. The CDR3 reads CASNLAGTGATEAFF. The DNA for the CDR3 is TGTGCCAGCAACCTGGCCGGGACAGGGGCCACTGAAGCTTTCTTT.

The chain is built from TRBV18 and TRBJ2-7; 9 positions agree with TRBD1. CDR1 KGHSH and CDR2 LQKENI come from the germline V gene. V was pared by 2 bases and J by 3 bases, with 8 bases of the junction left unmatched. This CDR3 has 16 amino acids. The CDR3, as DNA: TGTGCCAGCTCACCAAACCCCGGGACAGGGAACTACGAGCAGTACTTC. The encoded protein is CASSPNPGTGNYEQYF.

The V and J genes are TRBV6-1 and TRBJ2-7; 8 nucleotides align to TRBD2. In germline, CDR1 is MNHNS, CDR2 SASEGT. V was pared by 5 bases and J by 3 bases, with 6 bases of the junction left unmatched. The CDR3 has 14 amino acids. CDR3 sequence reads: CASSPRGGLYEQYF. CDR3 coding DNA: TGTGCCAGCAGTCCTCGGGGGGGGCTCTACGAGCAGTACTTC.

The chain carries TRBV12-5 and TRBJ1-1; the D is unclear. This CDR3 has 15 amino acids. Trimming stripped 0 bases from V and 4 bases from J, with 12 bases between. Germline V lookup: CDR1 LGHNT, CDR2 FRNRAP. CDR3 protein: CASGLVLGSGTEAFF. CDR3 in DNA: TGTGCTAGTGGTTTGGTACTAGGTTCGGGCACTGAAGCTTTCTTT.

This chain connects TRBV29-1 to TRBJ2-3; 8 positions agree with TRBD2. The V gene end was trimmed by 6 bases and the J gene end by 0 bases; junction bases not matched to a gene: 5. There are 14 residues in the CDR3. Germline CDR1 and CDR2: SQVTM and ANQGSEA. This chain's CDR3 is CSVSGGGSTDTQYF. The CDR3 nucleotides read TGCAGCGTCAGCGGGGGCGGTAGCACAGATACGCAGTATTTT.

The chain joins TRBV5-4 to TRBJ1-1, with 8 positions matching TRBD1. CDR1 is SGHNT, CDR2 YYREEE, per germline (reference sequence). Germline trimming cut 4 bases from V and 9 bases from J; bases unmatched to any gene: 11. The CDR3 loop spans 14 amino acids. In nucleotides, the CDR3 is TGTGCCAGCAGCCCGGAGCAACAGGGGGGTAAAGCTTTCTTT. Translated, it gives CASSPEQQGGKAFF.

The rearrangement links TRBV13 to TRBJ2-1; TRBD1 matches 7 bases. Germline lookup yields CDR1 PRHDT and CDR2 FYEKMQ (reference sequence). J gave up 3 bases and V 6 bases, and 11 bases lay outside the gene matches. This CDR3 comprises 16 residues. The CDR3 DNA reads TGTGCCAGCAGTTTTTGGGGGACAGACAACTACAATGAGCAGTTCTTC. Protein sequence: CASSFWGTDNYNEQFF.

This clone was seen a handful of times. This chain joins TRBV7-3 and TRBJ2-1, with 7 bases matching TRBD2. V dropped 5 bases and J dropped 4; count of bases not matched to a gene: 14. CDR3 length equals 17 residues. Germline values: CDR1 SGHTA, CDR2 FQGTGA. The CDR3 bases are TGTGCCAGCAGCACCATCCCTACCACCGGGGGGTACAATGAGCAGTTCTTC. Translated, it gives CASSTIPTTGGYNEQFF.